The 3 T cell receptor beta chains presented below share a single source sample, sequenced in a study of cytomegalovirus exposure and HLA in healthy donors (dated by TCRdb to 2016 to 2017). The library was made by the immunoSEQ multiplex PCR assay. For the multiplex PCR, a mixture combining 60 forward primers for TCR Vbeta segments and 13 reverse primers for TCR Jbeta segments was used. TCRdb provides this immuneACCESS table in a form limited to in-frame rearrangements. Some clones are lacking; in checked studies, under half of them reflect an unresolved V gene, and why the rest are absent is not known. This sample's records show roughly 79,000 clones. The ten largest clonotypes hold roughly 4.8% of the sample. The sample consisted of PBMCs. The receptors stem from a man aged 30 to 45 in good health and CMV-seronegative.

The chain carries TRBV7-8 and TRBJ1-4; D is ambiguous. Germline loops: CDR1 SGHVS, CDR2 FQNEAQ. CDR3 length: 15 residues. Trimming took 2 bases from V and 1 from J, leaving 8 bases between them. CDR3 in amino acids: CASSLRRVTNEKLFF. CDR3 nucleotides: TGTGCCAGCAGCTTACGCCGGGTAACTAATGAAAAACTGTTTTTT.

The chain is built from TRBV6-5 and TRBJ1-2, with a tentative D call TRBD1 (5 bases). The germline V gene encodes CDR1 MNHEY and CDR2 SVGAGI. Trimming took 2 bases from V and 2 from J, leaving 12 bases between them. The CDR3 covers 15 residues. CDR3 loop: CASSYGQGLNYGYTF. Written as DNA, the CDR3 is TGTGCCAGCAGTTACGGCCAGGGTTTAAACTATGGCTACACCTTC.

The rearrangement joins TRBV18 to TRBJ2-1; 11 bases agree with TRBD2. This CDR3 contains 15 residues. Germline lookup yields CDR1 KGHSH and CDR2 LQKENI. The V segment lost 1 base and the J segment 9 bases; nucleotides outside the gene matches: 5. As DNA, the CDR3 is TGTGCCAGCTCACCACAACTAGCGGGAGTACTTGAGCAGTTCTTC. Translating gives CASSPQLAGVLEQFF.